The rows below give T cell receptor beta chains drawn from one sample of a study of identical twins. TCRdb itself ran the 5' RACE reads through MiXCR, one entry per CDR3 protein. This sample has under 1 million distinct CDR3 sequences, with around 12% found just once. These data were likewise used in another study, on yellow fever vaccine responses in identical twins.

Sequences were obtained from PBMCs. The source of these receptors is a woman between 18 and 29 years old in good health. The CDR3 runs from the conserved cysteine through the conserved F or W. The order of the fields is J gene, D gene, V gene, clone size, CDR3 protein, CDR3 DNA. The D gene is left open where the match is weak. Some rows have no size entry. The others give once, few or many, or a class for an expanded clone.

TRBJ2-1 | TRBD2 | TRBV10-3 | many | CAISERLADGNEQFF | TGTGCCATCAGTGAAAGGCTAGCGGACGGTAATGAGCAGTTCTTC
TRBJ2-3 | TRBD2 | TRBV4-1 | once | CASSQVPGLVASTDTQYF | TGCGCCAGCAGCCAAGTACCGGGACTAGTGGCTAGCACAGATACGCAGTATTTT
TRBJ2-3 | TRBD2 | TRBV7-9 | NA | CASSPQGLAGDTQYF | TGTGCCAGCAGCCCACAAGGACTAGCGGGGGATACGCAGTATTTT
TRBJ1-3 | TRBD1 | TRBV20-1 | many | CSARTGGNTIYF | TGCAGTGCTCGGACAGGAGGAAACACCATATATTTT
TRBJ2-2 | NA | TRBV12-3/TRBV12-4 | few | CASSLVVASTGELFF | TGTGCCAGCAGTTTAGTAGTAGCAAGCACCGGGGAGCTGTTTTTT
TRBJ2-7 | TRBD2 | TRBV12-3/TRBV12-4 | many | CASRPSGSWYEQYF | TGTGCCAGCAGACCTAGCGGGAGTTGGTACGAGCAGTACTTC
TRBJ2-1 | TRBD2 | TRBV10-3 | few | CAISESPPTSGIYNEQFF | TGTGCCATCAGTGAGTCGCCCCCTACTAGCGGGATCTACAATGAGCAGTTCTTC
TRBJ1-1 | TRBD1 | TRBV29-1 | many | CSVPGQPTNTEAFF | TGCAGCGTCCCGGGACAGCCCACGAACACTGAAGCTTTCTTT
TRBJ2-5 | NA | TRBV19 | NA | CASKVGGGGETQYF | TGTGCCAGTAAGGTCGGGGGCGGGGGAGAGACCCAGTACTTC
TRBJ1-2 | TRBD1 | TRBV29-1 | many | CSVARDRGYGYTF | TGCAGCGTTGCAAGGGACAGGGGATATGGCTACACCTTC
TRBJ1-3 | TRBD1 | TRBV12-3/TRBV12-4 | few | CASSQRTGPYSGNTIYF | TGTGCCAGCAGTCAACGGACAGGACCCTACTCTGGAAACACCATATATTTT
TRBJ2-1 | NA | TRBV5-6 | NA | CASSFGGSNEQFF | TGTGCCAGCAGCTTCGGGGGTTCCAATGAGCAGTTCTTC
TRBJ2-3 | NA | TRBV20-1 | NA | CSAYPFLRSTQYF | TGCAGTGCTTACCCCTTTTTGCGGTCTACGCAGTATTTT
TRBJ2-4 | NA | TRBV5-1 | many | CASSLEGSLAKNIQYF | TGCGCCAGCAGCTTGGAAGGCAGTCTAGCCAAAAACATTCAGTACTTC
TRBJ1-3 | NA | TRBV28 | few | CASSLKRRHSGNTIYF | TGTGCCAGCAGTCTGAAAAGGAGGCACTCTGGAAACACCATATATTTT
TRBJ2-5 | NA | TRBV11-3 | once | CASSYWSQETQYF | TGTGCCAGCAGCTATTGGTCCCAAGAGACCCAGTACTTC
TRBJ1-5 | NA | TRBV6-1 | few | CASSENYVQHF | TGTGCCAGCAGTGAAAATTACGTCCAGCATTTT
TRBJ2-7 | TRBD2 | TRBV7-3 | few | CASSLIPGGSGSLEQYF | TGTGCCAGCAGCTTAATCCCGGGGGGTAGCGGGAGCCTCGAGCAGTACTTC
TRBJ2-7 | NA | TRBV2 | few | CASSDIVDKPYEQYF | TGTGCCAGCAGTGATATTGTCGACAAGCCCTACGAGCAGTACTTC
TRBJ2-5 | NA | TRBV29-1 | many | CSVPGYQETQYF | TGCAGCGTCCCAGGCTACCAAGAGACCCAGTACTTC
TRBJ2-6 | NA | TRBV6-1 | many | CASGLQGTGANVLTF | TGTGCCAGCGGCCTACAGGGAACTGGGGCCAACGTCCTGACTTTC
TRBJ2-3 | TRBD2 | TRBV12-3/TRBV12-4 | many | CASSTGLVPTDTQYF | TGTGCCAGCAGTACCGGACTAGTCCCCACAGATACGCAGTATTTT
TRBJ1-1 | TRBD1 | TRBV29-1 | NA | CSGTGLSTEAFF | TGCAGCGGGACAGGGCTGTCCACTGAAGCTTTCTTT
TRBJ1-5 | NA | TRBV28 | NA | CASSLRQPQHF | TGTGCCAGCAGTTTACGGCAGCCCCAGCATTTT
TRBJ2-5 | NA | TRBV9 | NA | CASSVGPTNPGEETQYF | TGTGCCAGCAGCGTAGGACCCACAAACCCGGGGGAGGAGACCCAGTACTTC
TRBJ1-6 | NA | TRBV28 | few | CASRPALGPNSPLHF | TGTGCCAGCAGGCCGGCTTTGGGCCCAAATTCACCCCTCCACTTT
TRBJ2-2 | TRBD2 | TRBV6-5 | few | CASSYGTSGTGELFF | TGTGCCAGCAGTTACGGGACTAGCGGCACCGGGGAGCTGTTTTTT
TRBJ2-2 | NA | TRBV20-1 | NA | CSARGQAGFELFF | TGCAGTGCTAGAGGGCAAGCCGGCTTTGAGCTGTTTTTT
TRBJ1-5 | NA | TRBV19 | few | CASSTQDRAGQPQHF | TGTGCCAGTAGTACCCAGGACCGAGCCGGTCAGCCCCAGCATTTT
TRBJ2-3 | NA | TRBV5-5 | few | CASSLPGGSGTDTQYF | TGTGCCAGCAGCTTGCCCGGGGGCTCGGGCACAGATACGCAGTATTTT
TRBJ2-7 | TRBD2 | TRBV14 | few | CASSQALGERERYEQYF | TGTGCCAGCAGCCAAGCCTTGGGTGAGCGGGAGCGCTACGAGCAGTACTTC
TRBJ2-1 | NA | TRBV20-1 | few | CSALRLGGGHEQFF | TGCAGTGCTCTGAGACTAGGTGGGGGCCATGAGCAGTTCTTC
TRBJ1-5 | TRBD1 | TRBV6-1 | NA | CASSRLVSIGQGVAQPQHF | TGTGCCAGCAGTCGTTTGGTATCGATTGGACAGGGGGTCGCACAGCCCCAGCATTTT
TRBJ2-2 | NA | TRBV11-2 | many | CATSPRENTGELFF | TGTGCCACTTCACCCAGGGAGAACACCGGGGAGCTGTTTTTT
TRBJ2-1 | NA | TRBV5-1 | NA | CASSLGGTGPHEQFF | TGCGCCAGCAGCTTGGGAGGGACTGGTCCCCATGAGCAGTTCTTC
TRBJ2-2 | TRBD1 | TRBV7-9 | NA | CASSPTGGASGELFF | TGTGCCAGCAGCCCTACAGGGGGCGCGTCCGGGGAGCTGTTTTTT
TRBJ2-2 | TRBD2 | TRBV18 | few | CASSPPGGSLNAGELFF | TGTGCCAGCTCACCACCTGGCGGGAGCCTAAACGCCGGGGAGCTGTTTTTT